This TCR beta chain was profiled in a study of T-cell memory formation after mild COVID-19. At the level of the study: Across donors, TCR clusters were largely donor specific.

CDR3 size: 16 residues. V lost 4 bases and J lost 1; bases outside the gene matches: 7. From germline, CDR1 is SGHRS and CDR2 YFSETQ. cDNA libraries for TCR alpha and TCR beta, carrying sample barcodes and UMIs, came from 5'RACE with constant-segment primers. Using its own MiXCR run on the 5' RACE reads, TCRdb lists one record per CDR3 protein. The table shows under 200,000 distinct CDR3 sequences, with about an eighth occurring only once. The study, taken as a whole, reports: Among clones contracting day 15 to 85, CD4/CD8 was balanced, whereas later expanders leaned CD4+. Pre-infection memory harbored some responding clones, suggesting cross-reactive memory joined.

In this sample, this clonotype turned up a few times. Its antigen is still unknown. The sample taken for sequencing was PBMCs or a T cell subset sorted from them (not recorded which). The chain employs TRBV5-1 and TRBJ2-1; 8 nucleotides line up with TRBD1. This clonotype was obtained from a man between 18 and 29 years old who had mild COVID-19 (a few samples of this study predate the infection). Cell type and time point are not known. CDR3 region: CASSTQGASSYNEQFF. In DNA, the CDR3 is TGCGCCAGCAGCACTCAGGGGGCGTCTTCCTACAATGAGCAGTTCTTC.